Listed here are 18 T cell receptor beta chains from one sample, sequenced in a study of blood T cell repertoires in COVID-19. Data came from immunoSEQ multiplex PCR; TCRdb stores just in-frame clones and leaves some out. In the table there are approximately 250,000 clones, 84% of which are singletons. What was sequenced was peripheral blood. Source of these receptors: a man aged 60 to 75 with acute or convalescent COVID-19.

The CDR3 sequence is CASSVGLAGEGEQYF. CDR3 nucleotide sequence: TGTGCCAGCAGCGTAGGACTAGCGGGAGAGGGCGAGCAGTACTTC. This chain links TRBV9 with TRBJ2-7, with 12 bases matching TRBD2. Germline CDR1 is SGDLS and CDR2 is YYNGEE. The CDR3 spans 15 residues. The V and J ends lost 0 bases and 6 bases, in that order; junction bases with no gene match: 4.

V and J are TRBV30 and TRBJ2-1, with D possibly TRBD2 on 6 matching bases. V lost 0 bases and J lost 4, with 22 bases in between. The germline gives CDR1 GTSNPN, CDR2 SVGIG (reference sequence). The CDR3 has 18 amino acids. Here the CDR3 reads CAWSVFLPRVAEYNEQFF. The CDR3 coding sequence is TGTGCCTGGAGTGTATTCCTCCCTCGGGTAGCGGAGTACAATGAGCAGTTCTTC.

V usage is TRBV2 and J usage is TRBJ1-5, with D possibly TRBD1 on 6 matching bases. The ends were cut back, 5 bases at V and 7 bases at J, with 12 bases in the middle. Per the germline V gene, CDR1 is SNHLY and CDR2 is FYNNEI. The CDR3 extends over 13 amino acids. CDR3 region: CASSPQGSQPQHF. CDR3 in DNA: TGTGCCAGCAGTCCACAGGGATCCCAGCCCCAGCATTTT.

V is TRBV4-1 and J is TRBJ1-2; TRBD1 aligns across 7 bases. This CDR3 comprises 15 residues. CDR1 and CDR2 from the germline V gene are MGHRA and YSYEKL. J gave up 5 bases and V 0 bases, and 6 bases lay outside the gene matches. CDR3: CASSQEAQQGYGYTF. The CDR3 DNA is TGCGCCAGCAGCCAAGAGGCGCAACAGGGGTATGGCTACACCTTC.

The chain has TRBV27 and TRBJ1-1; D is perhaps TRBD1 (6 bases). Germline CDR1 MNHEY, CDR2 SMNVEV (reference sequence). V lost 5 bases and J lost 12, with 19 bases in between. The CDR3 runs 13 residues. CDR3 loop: CASSPTGRGGPFF. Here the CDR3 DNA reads TGTGCCAGCAGTCCCACAGGGAGGGGTGGCCCTTTCTTT.

The DNA of the CDR3 is TGTGCCAGCAGGCTACAGTCAGGGAACACTGAAGCTTTCTTT. This encodes CASRLQSGNTEAFF. The chain carries TRBV2 and TRBJ1-1; D gene ambiguous. The CDR3 covers 14 residues. V dropped 6 bases and J dropped 1 base, with 12 bases sitting between them. CDR1 SNHLY and CDR2 FYNNEI come from the germline V gene.

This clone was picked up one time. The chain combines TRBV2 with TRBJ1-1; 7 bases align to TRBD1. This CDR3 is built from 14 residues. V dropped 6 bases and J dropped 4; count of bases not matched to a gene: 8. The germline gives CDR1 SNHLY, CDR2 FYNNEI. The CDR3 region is CASRGGQRGTEAFF. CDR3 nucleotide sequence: TGTGCCAGCAGGGGGGGACAGAGGGGCACTGAAGCTTTCTTT. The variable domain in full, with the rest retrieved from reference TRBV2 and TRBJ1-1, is EPEVTQTPSHQVTQMGQEVILRCVPISNHLYFYWYRQILGQKVEFLVSFYNNEISEKSEIFDDQFSVERPDGSNFTLKIRSTKLEDSAMYFCASRGGQRGTEAFFGQGTRLTVV.

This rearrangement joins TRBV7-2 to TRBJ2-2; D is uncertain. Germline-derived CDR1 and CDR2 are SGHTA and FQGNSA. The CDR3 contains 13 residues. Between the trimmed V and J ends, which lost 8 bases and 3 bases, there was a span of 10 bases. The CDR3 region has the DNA TGTGCCAGCGGCGTAGACTACACCGGGGAGCTGTTTTTT. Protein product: CASGVDYTGELFF. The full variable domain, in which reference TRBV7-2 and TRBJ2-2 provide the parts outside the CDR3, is GAGVSQSPSNKVTEKGKDVELRCDPISGHTALYWYRQSLGQGLEFLIYFQGNSAPDKSGLPSDRFSAERTGGSVSTLTIQRTQQEDSAVYLCASGVDYTGELFFGEGSRLTVL.

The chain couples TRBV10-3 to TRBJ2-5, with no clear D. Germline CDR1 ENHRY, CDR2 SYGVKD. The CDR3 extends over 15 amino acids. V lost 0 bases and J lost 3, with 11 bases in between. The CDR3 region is CAISESNLRKETQYF. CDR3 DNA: TGTGCCATCAGTGAGTCGAACCTGCGTAAAGAGACCCAGTACTTC.

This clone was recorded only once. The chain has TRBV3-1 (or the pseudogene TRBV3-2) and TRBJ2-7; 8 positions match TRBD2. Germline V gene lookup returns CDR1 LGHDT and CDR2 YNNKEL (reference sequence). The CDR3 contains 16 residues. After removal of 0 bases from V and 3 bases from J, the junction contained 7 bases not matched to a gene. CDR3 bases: TGTGCCAGCAGCCAAGATCGTCGGGGGGGGTACTACGAGCAGTACTTC. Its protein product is CASSQDRRGGYYEQYF.

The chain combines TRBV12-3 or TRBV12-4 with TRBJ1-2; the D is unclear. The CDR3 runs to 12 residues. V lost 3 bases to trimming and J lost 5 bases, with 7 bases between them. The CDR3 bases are TGTGCCAGCAGTTTCCAGACTTATGGCTACACCTTC. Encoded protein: CASSFQTYGYTF.

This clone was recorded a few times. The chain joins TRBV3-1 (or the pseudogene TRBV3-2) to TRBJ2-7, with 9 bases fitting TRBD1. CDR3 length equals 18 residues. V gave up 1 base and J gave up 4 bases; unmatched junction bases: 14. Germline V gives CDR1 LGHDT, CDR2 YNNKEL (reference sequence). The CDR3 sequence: CASSQVSSGQGRQYEQYF. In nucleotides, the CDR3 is TGTGCCAGCAGCCAAGTCTCCTCTGGACAGGGGAGGCAGTACGAGCAGTACTTC.

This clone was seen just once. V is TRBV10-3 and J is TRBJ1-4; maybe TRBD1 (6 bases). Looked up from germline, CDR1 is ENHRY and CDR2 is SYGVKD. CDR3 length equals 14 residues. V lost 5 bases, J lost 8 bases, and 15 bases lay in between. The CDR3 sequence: CAISNRQVGEKLFF. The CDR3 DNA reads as TGTGCCATCAGTAACCGACAGGTGGGGGAAAAACTGTTTTTT.

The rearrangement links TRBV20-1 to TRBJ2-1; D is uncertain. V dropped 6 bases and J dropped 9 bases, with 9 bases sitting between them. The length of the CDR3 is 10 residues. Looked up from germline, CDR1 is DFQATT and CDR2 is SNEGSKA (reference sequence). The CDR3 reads CSAFWSEQFF. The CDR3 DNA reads TGCAGTGCCTTCTGGAGTGAGCAGTTCTTC.

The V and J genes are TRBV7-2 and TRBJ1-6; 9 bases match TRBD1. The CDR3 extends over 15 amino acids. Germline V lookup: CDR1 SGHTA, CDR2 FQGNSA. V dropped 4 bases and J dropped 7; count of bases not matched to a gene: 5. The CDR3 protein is CASSSGQGRNSPLHF. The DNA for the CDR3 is TGTGCCAGCAGCTCCGGACAGGGGAGGAATTCACCCCTCCACTTT.

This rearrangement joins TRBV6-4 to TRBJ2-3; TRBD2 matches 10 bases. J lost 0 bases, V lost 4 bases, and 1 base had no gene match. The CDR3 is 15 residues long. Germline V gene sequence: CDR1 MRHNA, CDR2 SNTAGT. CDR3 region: CASSVTSGSTDTQYF. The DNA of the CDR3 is TGTGCCAGCAGTGTGACTAGCGGGAGCACAGATACGCAGTATTTT.

The CDR3 nucleotides are TGTGCCAGTAGACCACAGGGCTGGGCCAAAAACATTCAGTACTTC. Its translation is CASRPQGWAKNIQYF. This chain uses TRBV19 with TRBJ2-4; D possibly corresponds to TRBD1 (6 bases). V gave up 6 bases and J gave up 1 base, with 13 bases separating them. The CDR3 has 15 residues. Per the germline V gene, CDR1 is LNHDA and CDR2 is SQIVND (reference sequence).

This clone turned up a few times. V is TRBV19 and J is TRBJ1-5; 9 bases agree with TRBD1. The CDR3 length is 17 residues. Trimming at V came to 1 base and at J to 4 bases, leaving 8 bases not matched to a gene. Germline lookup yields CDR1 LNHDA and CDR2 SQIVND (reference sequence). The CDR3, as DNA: TGTGCCAGTAGTATAGGGGGACAGGGTACAGTTAATCAGCCCCAGCATTTT. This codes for CASSIGGQGTVNQPQHF.